Listed here are 8 T cell receptor beta chains from one sample, sequenced in a study of human T cells and chemical hapten exposure. TCRdb used MiXCR to reprocess the RACE reads, holding one entry per CDR3 protein. The sample gives approximately 80,000 distinct CDR3 sequences, roughly 10% of which show up once; about 4.2% is in the top ten. Indicated time point: patch test 1, 2 weeks after DPC sensitization. The treatment: therapeutic diphenylcyclopropenone sensitization with weekly scalp DPC. Source: whole blood, taken in connection with sensitization to the hapten diphenylcyclopropenone (DPC). These receptors all come from a woman in her fifties or sixties with alopecia areata. Some clones in this sample may be carry-over from other donors' samples.

This clonotype appeared a few times. This chain joins TRBV20-1 and TRBJ1-2, with 9 positions matching TRBD1. This CDR3 has 12 amino acids. V lost 5 bases to trimming and J lost 6 bases; unmatched junction nucleotides: 4. CDR1 and CDR2 (germline): DFQATT, SNEGSKA (reference sequence). The CDR3 is CSASDRGDGYTF. CDR3 nucleotide sequence: TGCAGTGCTTCGGACAGGGGAGATGGCTACACCTTC.

The J gene is TRBJ2-7, the V gene TRBV20-1; 8 nucleotides match TRBD1. V shed 4 bases, J shed 4 bases, and the junction held 12 bases outside the gene matches. The CDR3 sequence is 15 residues long. Germline V gives CDR1 DFQATT, CDR2 SNEGSKA (reference sequence). The CDR3: CSATASRGQGYEQYF. The DNA for the CDR3 is TGCAGTGCTACTGCGTCCCGTGGACAGGGATACGAGCAGTACTTC.

The V gene is TRBV28, the J gene TRBJ2-7; perhaps TRBD1 as D (6 bases). There are 15 residues in the CDR3. Germline V lookup: CDR1 MDHEN, CDR2 SYDVKM. Deletions cut 5 bases from V and 0 bases from J, with 14 bases between. CDR3 region: CASSPPDRSSYEQYF. The CDR3 DNA is TGTGCCAGCAGTCCGCCCGACAGGAGCTCCTACGAGCAGTACTTC.

The chain carries TRBV5-1 and TRBJ2-2; D might be TRBD1 (7 bases). Germline values: CDR1 SGHRS, CDR2 YFSETQ. V was clipped by 4 bases and J by 4 bases, with 17 bases between them. The CDR3 runs 16 residues. For the CDR3, the DNA is TGCGCCAGCAGCCGGCGACGACAGGGAGGCACCGGGGAGCTGTTTTTT. This sequence encodes CASSRRRQGGTGELFF.

V gene TRBV9 combines with J gene TRBJ1-5, with TRBD1 identical over 7 bases. The J segment lost 7 bases and the V segment lost 3 bases, leaving 10 bases of the junction unmatched. The CDR3 runs to 15 residues. Germline-derived CDR1 and CDR2 are SGDLS and YYNGEE. CDR3 sequence: CASSDDPGGQQPQHF. The CDR3 nucleotides read TGTGCCAGCAGCGACGACCCAGGGGGTCAACAGCCCCAGCATTTT.

This clonotype was recorded many times. This chain uses TRBV9 with TRBJ2-7, with D possibly TRBD1 on 5 matching bases. This CDR3 region has 13 residues. The germline V gene has CDR1 SGDLS and CDR2 YYNGEE. The V end lost 4 bases, the J end lost 5 bases, and 13 bases lay between the germline ends. The CDR3 DNA reads as TGTGCCAGCAGCCCAGGGATTGGGCACGAGCAGTACTTC. It codes for CASSPGIGHEQYF.

This clonotype was seen only a few times. The chain recombines TRBV4-3 with TRBJ2-2; D is perhaps TRBD2 (6 bases). Germline CDR1 is LGHNA and CDR2 is YSLEER. The CDR3 covers 14 residues. V was pared by 4 bases and J by 6 bases, with 12 bases between. DNA for the CDR3: TGCGCCAGCAGCCTAGGAGGAGGGGCCGGGGAGCTGTTTTTT. It is translated as CASSLGGGAGELFF.

The sample holds a few counts of this clonotype. The gene calls are TRBV7-6 and TRBJ2-1; 9 nucleotides agree with TRBD1. From germline, CDR1 is SGHVS and CDR2 FNYEAQ. V lost 1 base, J lost 7 bases, and 8 bases stayed unmatched. This CDR3 is built from 16 residues. CDR3 amino acids: CASSLDWGQGLNEQFF. The CDR3 DNA sequence: TGTGCCAGCAGCTTAGATTGGGGACAGGGATTGAATGAGCAGTTCTTC.